The next 27 T cell receptor beta chains were all read from a single sample in a study of blood T cells in healthy people across ages. The use of a sample-barcoded 5' primer and a J-beta primer mix characterized a second PCR of roughly 6 to 11 cycles. A single record per CDR3 protein comes from TCRdb applying MiXCR to the 5' RACE reads. The sample includes some 1.6 million distinct CDR3 sequences, roughly 30% of them seen just once. The sample taken for sequencing was blood. Receptors originate from a woman between 25 and 40 years old in good health.

J is TRBJ2-2 and V is TRBV7-2, with 9 bases aligning to TRBD1. V trimming: 5 bases; J trimming: 6 bases; junction bases outside the gene matches: 10. Germline V gives CDR1 SGHTA, CDR2 FQGNSA. CDR3 length equals 16 residues. This CDR3 is CASSPLGQGAAGELFF. The CDR3 bases are TGTGCCAGCAGCCCCCTGGGACAGGGCGCGGCCGGGGAGCTGTTTTTT.

The chain combines TRBV28 with TRBJ1-2; 7 bases agree with TRBD1. J gave up 3 bases and V 3 bases, and 16 bases lay outside the gene matches. Germline V gene data show CDR1 as MDHEN and CDR2 as SYDVKM. This CDR3 region has 18 residues. This CDR3 is CASSLFRGRGPTDYGYTF. DNA of the CDR3: TGTGCCAGCAGTTTGTTCCGGGGGAGGGGGCCTACTGACTATGGCTACACCTTC.

The J gene is TRBJ1-6, the V gene TRBV5-5; D is undetermined. CDR3 size: 15 residues. V was clipped by 6 bases and J by 6 bases, with 16 bases between them. From germline, CDR1 is SGHKS and CDR2 YYEKEE (reference sequence). The CDR3 bases are TGTGCCAGCACCGTCGGCGGGGAAGCTAATTCACCCCTCCACTTT. Residues: CASTVGGEANSPLHF. The variable domain in full, with the rest retrieved from reference TRBV5-5 and TRBJ1-6, is DAGVTQSPTHLIKTRGQQVTLRCSPISGHKSVSWYQQVLGQGPQFIFQYYEKEERGRGNFPDRFSARQFPNYSSELNVNALLLGDSALYLCASTVGGEANSPLHFGNGTRLTVT.

The chain links TRBV5-1 to TRBJ2-1; the match to TRBD2 covers 9 bases. Germline CDR1 SGHRS, CDR2 YFSETQ. This CDR3 is built from 15 residues. V was pared by 0 bases and J by 7 bases, with 5 bases of the junction left unmatched. CDR3 protein: CASSLAGTSRNEQFF. CDR3 in DNA: TGCGCCAGCAGCTTGGCCGGGACTAGCAGAAATGAGCAGTTCTTC.

The table lists this clonotype with a few counts. The V and J genes are TRBV5-1 and TRBJ1-5; TRBD1 might be the D (6 bases). CDR1 and CDR2 (germline): SGHRS, YFSETQ. The V end lost 0 bases, the J end lost 3 bases, and 10 bases lay between the germline ends. This CDR3 spans 15 amino acids. The CDR3, as DNA: TGCGCCAGCAGCTTGGACAGGGCTACCAATCAGCCCCAGCATTTT. It is translated as CASSLDRATNQPQHF. Supplemented by reference TRBV5-1 and TRBJ1-5, the full variable domain reads KAGVTQTPRYLIKTRGQQVTLSCSPISGHRSVSWYQQTPGQGLQFLFEYFSETQRNKGNFPGRFSGRQFSNSRSEMNVSTLELGDSALYLCASSLDRATNQPQHFGDGTRLSIL.

The chain couples TRBV27 to TRBJ2-3; 7 positions agree with TRBD2. This CDR3 has 16 residues. CDR1 is MNHEY and CDR2 is SMNVEV in the germline V gene (reference sequence). J gave up 2 bases and V 3 bases, and 8 bases lay outside the gene matches. CDR3 coding DNA: TGTGCCAGCAGTTTCAATGGGGACTACTACACAGATACGCAGTATTTT. Translating it yields CASSFNGDYYTDTQYF.

As to this clonotype: One end of the junction fails to match germline, which may point to a read error. This chain uses TRBV7-2 with TRBJ2-3; 8 bases map to TRBD2. Looked up from germline, CDR1 is SGHTA and CDR2 is FQGNSA. The CDR3 contains 15 residues. CDR3 nucleotide sequence: TGTGCCAGCAGCTTCGGGGGGGGCCCTTGTGATACACAGTATTTT. The encoded protein is CASSFGGGPCDTQYF.

Comments on this clonotype: This CDR3 fails to terminate in the conserved phenylalanine or tryptophan, so it likely reflects a read error. This chain joins TRBV6-6 and TRBJ2-5, with 8 bases identical to TRBD1. The J call is uncertain, as TRBJ2-7 better fits the DNA end. Looked up from germline, CDR1 is MNHNY and CDR2 is SVGAGI (reference sequence). The CDR3 consists of 13 residues. CDR3 amino acids: CASSGQGANEQYL. The CDR3 DNA is TGTGCCAGCAGCGGACAGGGAGCGAACGAGCAGTACTTA.

This clonotype was seen more than once but under ten times. The chain uses TRBV20-1 and TRBJ2-7, with 7 positions matching TRBD2. The ends lost 5 bases at V and 2 bases at J; junction bases unmatched: 9. This CDR3 comprises 14 residues. Germline loops: CDR1 DFQATT, CDR2 SNEGSKA (reference sequence). DNA of the CDR3: TGCAGTGCTGATACTAGCGTCACCCCCTACGAGCAGTACTTC. Its translation: CSADTSVTPYEQYF.

The chain recombines TRBV5-6 with TRBJ1-2; no definite D call. The germline V gene encodes CDR1 SGHDT and CDR2 YYEEEE. The CDR3 runs 12 residues. Trimming cost V 0 bases and J 8 bases, with 8 bases left between them. As DNA, the CDR3 is TGTGCCAGCAGCTTGGAGCAGAACGGCTACACCTTC. Residues: CASSLEQNGYTF.

The rearrangement joins TRBV12-3 or TRBV12-4 to TRBJ1-5; D possibly corresponds to TRBD1 (6 bases). This CDR3 region has 14 residues. Between the trimmed V and J ends, which lost 6 bases and 3 bases, there was a span of 12 bases. CDR3 in amino acids: CASRRGGNNQPQHF. The DNA of the CDR3 is TGTGCCAGCAGGAGAGGGGGGAACAATCAGCCCCAGCATTTT.

The CDR3 DNA follows: TGTGCCAGCAGCTTGAGGCAGGCGGGGGGCCTCGACAATGAGCAGTTCTTC. Its protein is CASSLRQAGGLDNEQFF. The V and J genes are TRBV7-3 and TRBJ2-1; 8 bases are a match to TRBD2. This CDR3 is 17 amino acids long. Germline V gene lookup returns CDR1 SGHTA and CDR2 FQGTGA. Trimming cost V 3 bases and J 5 bases; bases outside gene matches: 12. The complete variable domain, with remaining parts taken from reference TRBV7-3 and TRBJ2-1, reads GAGVSQTPSNKVTEKGKYVELRCDPISGHTALYWYRQSLGQGPEFLIYFQGTGAADDSGLPNDRFFAVRPEGSVSTLKIQRTERGDSAVYLCASSLRQAGGLDNEQFFGPGTRLTVL.

Concerning this clonotype: A much larger clone differs from this one at a single base, so this may be a read error. The CDR3 DNA follows: TGTGCCGGCAGTTACCGCGTGGCTAGCGGCTACAATGAGCAGTTCTTC. Translating it yields CAGSYRVASGYNEQFF. The chain couples TRBV6-2 or TRBV6-3 to TRBJ2-1, with 7 bases aligning to TRBD2. This CDR3 has 16 residues. Looked up from germline, CDR1 is MNHEY and CDR2 is SVGEGT.

The gene calls are TRBV9 and TRBJ2-7; D possibly corresponds to TRBD2 (7 bases). Trimming took 0 bases from V and 6 from J, leaving 16 bases between them. This CDR3 is built from 15 residues. CDR1 SGDLS and CDR2 YYNGEE come from the germline V gene. CDR3: CASSVGGGLTCEQYF. CDR3 coding DNA: TGTGCCAGCAGCGTAGGCGGGGGCCTCACCTGCGAGCAGTACTTC.

The chain recombines TRBV27 with TRBJ1-1; weak D call: TRBD1 (5 bases). This CDR3 has 16 amino acids. Germline V gene sequence: CDR1 MNHEY, CDR2 SMNVEV (reference sequence). Trimming removed 2 bases at V and 0 bases at J, with 13 bases between. CDR3 loop: CASSLTPRAMNTEAFF. The CDR3 DNA is TGTGCCAGCAGTTTAACGCCCAGGGCAATGAACACTGAAGCTTTCTTT.

The chain is built from TRBV7-3 and TRBJ2-1; TRBD2 might be the D (7 bases). CDR3 length: 15 residues. V was trimmed by 7 bases and J by 6 bases, leaving 19 bases between them. CDR1 and CDR2 (germline): SGHTA, FQGTGA. DNA of the CDR3: TGTGCCAGCAACGGGGGGCTATCCTCCCCCAATGAGCAGTTCTTC. It encodes CASNGGLSSPNEQFF. The full variable domain, its missing parts supplied by reference TRBV7-3 and TRBJ2-1, is GAGVSQTPSNKVTEKGKYVELRCDPISGHTALYWYRQSLGQGPEFLIYFQGTGAADDSGLPNDRFFAVRPEGSVSTLKIQRTERGDSAVYLCASNGGLSSPNEQFFGPGTRLTVL.

This clonotype was recorded many times. The chain employs TRBV4-1 and TRBJ2-7; no clear D gene. There are 14 residues in the CDR3. The V end lost 0 bases, the J end lost 0 bases, and 6 bases lay between the germline ends. Germline loops: CDR1 MGHRA, CDR2 YSYEKL. This CDR3 is CASSQDKISYEQYF. The CDR3 DNA follows: TGCGCCAGCAGCCAAGATAAGATCTCCTACGAGCAGTACTTC.

This clonotype was counted between two and nine times. The chain is built from TRBV6-6 and TRBJ1-5; the D gene is possibly TRBD1 (6 bases). V lost 6 bases, J lost 4 bases, and 16 bases lay in between. Germline V gene lookup returns CDR1 MNHNY and CDR2 SVGAGI (reference sequence). The CDR3 runs 15 residues. CDR3 coding DNA: TGTGCCAGCAGGCTGCTGGGGCAGGGGAATCAGCCCCAGCATTTT. This sequence encodes CASRLLGQGNQPQHF.

In its sample, this clonotype was seen many times. J is TRBJ2-1 and V is TRBV20-1; D unresolved. V shed 0 bases and J shed 2 bases, with 8 bases lying between them. CDR1 is DFQATT and CDR2 is SNEGSKA in the germline V gene (reference sequence). There are 14 residues in the CDR3. CDR3 sequence (DNA): TGCAGTGCTAGAGAAGGTTCTACCTACAATGAGCAGTTCTTC. Translated: CSAREGSTYNEQFF.

The rearrangement uses TRBV6-1 and TRBJ1-4, with TRBD1 matching 7 bases. Germline CDR1 and CDR2: MNHNS and SASEGT. The CDR3 is 13 amino acids. Germline trimming cut 10 bases from V and 7 bases from J; bases unmatched to any gene: 9. CDR3 bases: TGTGCCACTAAGACAGGGAGTACTGAAAAACTGTTTTTT. It codes for CATKTGSTEKLFF.

The rearrangement links TRBV29-1 to TRBJ1-1; D ambiguous. Trimming took 7 bases from V and 1 from J, leaving 19 bases between them. Looked up from germline, CDR1 is SQVTM and CDR2 is ANQGSEA. The CDR3 is 15 amino acids. CDR3 protein: CSAVRGWTTNTEAFF. CDR3 nucleotides: TGCAGCGCCGTGCGAGGCTGGACCACGAACACTGAAGCTTTCTTT.

This rearrangement joins TRBV15 to TRBJ2-7, with 7 bases matching TRBD2. After removal of 0 bases from V and 6 bases from J, the junction contained 2 bases not matched to a gene. The CDR3 has 13 amino acids. Germline V gene lookup returns CDR1 LNHNV and CDR2 YYDKDF (reference sequence). CDR3: CATSRDWGGEQYF. The CDR3 nucleotides read TGTGCCACCAGCAGAGATTGGGGGGGCGAGCAGTACTTC.

With regard to this clonotype: The junction departs from germline at one end; a sequencing error may be responsible. The chain uses TRBV20-1 and TRBJ2-3; D is undetermined. The CDR3 is made up of 14 amino acids. In germline, CDR1 is DFQATT, CDR2 SNEGSKA (reference sequence). CDR3 bases: TGCGGTGCTAGAACCGCCGGGTCCACAGATACGCAGTATTTT. Amino acid sequence: CGARTAGSTDTQYF.

The chain uses TRBV7-2 and TRBJ2-6; no firm D call. Trimming cost V 7 bases and J 1 base, with 8 bases left between them. The germline CDR1 and CDR2 sequences are SGHTA and FQGNSA. CDR3 length: 14 residues. CDR3 DNA: TGTGCCAGCAAAAAAAATTCTGGGGCCAACGTCCTGACTTTC. Translation: CASKKNSGANVLTF.

The CDR3 region is CASSHANNHVQGGYTF. CDR3 sequence (DNA): TGCGCCAGCAGCCACGCCAACAATCACGTACAGGGTGGCTACACCTTC. The chain couples TRBV4-1 to TRBJ1-2; D is perhaps TRBD1 (6 bases). Trimming cost V 3 bases and J 7 bases, with 21 bases left between them. Per the germline V gene, CDR1 is MGHRA and CDR2 is YSYEKL. The CDR3 is 16 residues long.

CDR3 in DNA: TGTGCCAGCAGCGTTAGCGGGAATCGAGAGACCCAGTACTTC. Translated: CASSVSGNRETQYF. The chain employs TRBV7-2 and TRBJ2-5; 8 nucleotides line up with TRBD2. From germline, CDR1 is SGHTA and CDR2 FQGNSA. The trim removed 5 bases at V and 4 bases at J, leaving 6 bases unmatched. This CDR3 is built from 14 residues.

The chain has TRBV20-1 and TRBJ1-2; the match to TRBD1 covers 11 bases. This CDR3 spans 19 amino acids. J was trimmed by 4 bases and V by 2 bases; bases with no gene match: 18. CDR1 DFQATT and CDR2 SNEGSKA come from the germline V gene (reference sequence). CDR3 nucleotides: TGCAGTGCTAGATACTCTCCGGAGGACAGGGGGCCGATCCCCTATGGCTACACCTTC. Its translation: CSARYSPEDRGPIPYGYTF.